One and the same sample provided the 11 T cell receptor beta chains below, sequenced in a study of cytomegalovirus exposure and HLA in healthy donors. The PCR made use of 60 Vbeta and 13 Jbeta primers. Assay: immunoSEQ multiplex PCR; the TCRdb copy retains only in-frame clones and omits some. The sample consists of approximately 44,000 clones, over 75% of them appearing once. The source material was PBMCs. Receptors originate from a man aged 50-60 years in good health and CMV-seronegative.

The chain has TRBV9 and TRBJ1-4; the match to TRBD1 covers 8 bases. V gave up 3 bases and J gave up 7 bases; unmatched junction bases: 2. The CDR3 is 13 amino acids. Per the germline V gene, CDR1 is SGDLS and CDR2 is YYNGEE. The CDR3 is CASSAGGREKLFF. CDR3 nucleotide sequence: TGTGCCAGCAGCGCAGGGGGCCGTGAAAAACTGTTTTTT.

The V and J genes are TRBV28 and TRBJ1-2; 9 positions agree with TRBD1. Unmatched junction bases numbered 9, after V lost 9 bases and J lost 4 bases. The CDR3 is made up of 14 amino acids. Germline-derived CDR1 and CDR2 are MDHEN and SYDVKM. The CDR3 DNA sequence: TGTGCCAGTATACAGGGGGCTTTATCCTATGGCTACACCTTC. It translates to CASIQGALSYGYTF.

V usage is TRBV4-3 and J usage is TRBJ1-6; D unresolved. V dropped 2 bases and J dropped 3 bases, with 8 bases sitting between them. The CDR3 has 15 amino acids. Germline CDR1 and CDR2: LGHNA and YSLEER. The CDR3 sequence is CASSQLRLYNSPLHF. The CDR3 DNA reads as TGCGCCAGCAGCCAATTACGACTCTATAATTCACCCCTCCACTTT.

This chain links TRBV19 with TRBJ2-7; D uncertain. The V end was cut by 3 bases, the J end by 0 bases, with 6 bases between. Germline V gene lookup returns CDR1 LNHDA and CDR2 SQIVND (reference sequence). CDR3 size: 13 residues. The chain's CDR3 is CASSINFSYEQYF. DNA for the CDR3: TGTGCCAGTAGTATTAATTTCTCCTACGAGCAGTACTTC.

V and J are TRBV6-5 and TRBJ1-1, with a possible D match to TRBD1 (6 bases). The CDR3 totals 15 residues. Trimming took 0 bases from V and 2 from J, leaving 10 bases between them. Germline V lookup: CDR1 MNHEY, CDR2 SVGAGI. The CDR3 region has the DNA TGTGCCAGCAGTTACTCGAGGGGGAGCAACACTGAAGCTTTCTTT. Protein product: CASSYSRGSNTEAFF.

CDR3: CASSFGKLFADTQYF. CDR3 nucleotides: TGTGCCAGCAGTTTCGGTAAGCTCTTCGCAGATACGCAGTATTTT. V and J are TRBV28 and TRBJ2-3; D is unresolved. V gave up 3 bases and J gave up 4 bases, with 14 bases separating them. Germline values: CDR1 MDHEN, CDR2 SYDVKM. The CDR3 extends over 15 amino acids. The variable domain in full, with the rest retrieved from reference TRBV28 and TRBJ2-3, is DVKVTQSSRYLVKRTGEKVFLECVQDMDHENMFWYRQDPGLGLRLIYFSYDVKMKEKGDIPEGYSVSREKKERFSLILESASTNQTSMYLCASSFGKLFADTQYFGPGTRLTVL.

The genes are TRBV7-3 and TRBJ2-5; 8 bases match TRBD2. The V gene's germline CDR1 is SGHTA and CDR2 FQGTGA. The trim removed 5 bases at V and 7 bases at J, leaving 9 bases unmatched. The CDR3 is made up of 14 amino acids. The CDR3 is CASSPSGGIGTQYF. The CDR3 DNA reads TGTGCCAGCAGCCCATCGGGGGGGATAGGGACCCAGTACTTC.

The V gene is TRBV10-3, the J gene TRBJ2-1; 11 positions match TRBD2. This CDR3 has 16 amino acids. Germline V gene sequence: CDR1 ENHRY, CDR2 SYGVKD. V trimming: 7 bases; J trimming: 0 bases; junction bases outside the gene matches: 5. CDR3 nucleotide sequence: TGTGCCATCACGGCTAGCGGGAGGACCTCCTACAATGAGCAGTTCTTC. Translation gives CAITASGRTSYNEQFF.

V is TRBV25-1 and J is TRBJ2-5, with TRBD2 identical over 8 bases. J lost 1 base, V lost 3 bases, and 10 bases had no gene match. Per germline, CDR1 MGHDK and CDR2 SYGVNS. This CDR3 has 17 residues. Here the CDR3 DNA reads TGTGCCAGCAGTGACCTAGGGGGAGCGGGGGTCCAAGAGACCCAGTACTTC. It is translated as CASSDLGGAGVQETQYF.

The V gene is TRBV5-1, the J gene TRBJ1-1; no reliable D call. CDR1 is SGHRS, CDR2 YFSETQ, per germline. The CDR3 runs 14 residues. The V and J ends lost 1 base and 4 bases respectively, with 11 bases between them. CDR3 residues: CASSLSTGITEAFF. In DNA, the CDR3 is TGCGCCAGCAGCTTGTCAACGGGGATCACTGAAGCTTTCTTT. Full variable domain (missing parts from reference TRBV5-1 and TRBJ1-1): KAGVTQTPRYLIKTRGQQVTLSCSPISGHRSVSWYQQTPGQGLQFLFEYFSETQRNKGNFPGRFSGRQFSNSRSEMNVSTLELGDSALYLCASSLSTGITEAFFGQGTRLTVV.

The chain carries TRBV5-1 and TRBJ2-2; TRBD1 might be the D (6 bases). The CDR3 totals 13 residues. Germline V lookup: CDR1 SGHRS, CDR2 YFSETQ. V gave up 4 bases and J gave up 6 bases, with 10 bases separating them. The CDR3 spells CASSPQGPGELFF. The CDR3 region has the DNA TGCGCCAGCAGCCCACAGGGACCCGGGGAGCTGTTTTTT.